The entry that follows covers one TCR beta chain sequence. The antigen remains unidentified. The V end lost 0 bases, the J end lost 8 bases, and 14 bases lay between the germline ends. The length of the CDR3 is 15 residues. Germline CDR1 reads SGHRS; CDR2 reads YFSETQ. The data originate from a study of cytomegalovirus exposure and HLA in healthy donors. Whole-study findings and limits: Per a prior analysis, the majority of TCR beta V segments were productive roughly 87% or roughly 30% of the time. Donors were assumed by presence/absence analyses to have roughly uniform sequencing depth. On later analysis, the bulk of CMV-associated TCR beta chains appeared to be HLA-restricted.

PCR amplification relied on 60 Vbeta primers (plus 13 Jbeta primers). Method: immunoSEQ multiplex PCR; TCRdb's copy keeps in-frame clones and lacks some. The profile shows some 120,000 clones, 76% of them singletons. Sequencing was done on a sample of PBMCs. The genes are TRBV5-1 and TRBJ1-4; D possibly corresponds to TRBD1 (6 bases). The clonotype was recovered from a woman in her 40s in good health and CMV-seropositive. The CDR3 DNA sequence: TGCGCCAGCAGCTTGGATGGGACATGGAAAGAAAAACTGTTTTTT. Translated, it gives CASSLDGTWKEKLFF.